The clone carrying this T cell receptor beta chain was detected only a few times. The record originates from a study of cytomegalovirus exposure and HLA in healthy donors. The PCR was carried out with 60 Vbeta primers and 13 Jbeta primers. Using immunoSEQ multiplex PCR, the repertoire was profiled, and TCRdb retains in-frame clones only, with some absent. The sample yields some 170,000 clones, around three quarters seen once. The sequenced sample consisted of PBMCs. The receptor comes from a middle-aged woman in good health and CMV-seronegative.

The CDR3 loop is CASSWGLAGAYEQYF. The CDR3 region has the DNA TGTGCCAGCAGTTGGGGCCTAGCGGGAGCCTACGAGCAGTACTTC. The genes are TRBV6-1 and TRBJ2-7; 10 positions match TRBD2. Trimming at V came to 5 bases and at J to 2 bases, leaving 6 bases not matched to a gene. This CDR3 contains 15 residues. Germline V gives CDR1 MNHNS, CDR2 SASEGT.